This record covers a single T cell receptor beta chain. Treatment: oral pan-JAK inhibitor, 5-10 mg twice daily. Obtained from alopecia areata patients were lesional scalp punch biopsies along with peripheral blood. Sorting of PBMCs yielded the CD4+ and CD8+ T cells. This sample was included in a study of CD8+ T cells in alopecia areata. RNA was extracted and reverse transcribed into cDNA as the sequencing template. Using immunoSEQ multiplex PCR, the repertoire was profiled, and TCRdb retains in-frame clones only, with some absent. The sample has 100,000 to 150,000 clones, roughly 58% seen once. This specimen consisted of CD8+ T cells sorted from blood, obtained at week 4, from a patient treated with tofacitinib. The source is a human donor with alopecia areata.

The CDR3 loop reads CARGQDTYNNEQFF. DNA of the CDR3: TGTGCCCGCGGACAGGACACTTATAACAATGAGCAGTTCTTC. V and J are TRBV30 and TRBJ2-1; 7 bases match TRBD1. CDR1 is GTSNPN, CDR2 SVGIG, per germline (reference sequence). The V and J ends lost 8 bases and 5 bases, in that order; junction bases with no gene match: 12. There are 14 residues in the CDR3.